This T cell receptor beta chain was identified during a study of blood T cell repertoires in COVID-19. At the level of the study: Italy, Spain and the United States were the sources of the convalescent and acute COVID-19 samples.

Original data processing: Estimation of nucleated cell counts was performed using reference gene primer amplification. Sequenced by immunoSEQ multiplex PCR; TCRdb stores in-frame clones only, minus some. D and trimming come from the DNA, and the V and J calls and clone size come from that table. This sample has 120,000 to 150,000 clones, with around 85% found just once. Germline lookup yields CDR1 SGHNT and CDR2 YYREEE (reference sequence). The CDR3 runs to 14 residues. Trimming took 0 bases from V and 5 from J, leaving 9 bases between them. The receptor comes from a man over 45 with acute or convalescent COVID-19. The J gene is TRBJ2-1, the V gene TRBV5-4; a weak D match, TRBD2 (6 bases). Sequencing was done on a sample of peripheral blood. CDR3 sequence reads: CASSLVGGHNEQFF. CDR3 DNA: TGTGCCAGCAGCTTGGTGGGAGGCCACAATGAGCAGTTCTTC.